This T cell receptor beta chain was identified during a study of T cells in Graves' hyperthyroidism and ophthalmopathy. This clonotype came up a few times. Germline V gene data show CDR1 as SGHDT and CDR2 as YYEEEE. The CDR3 contains 15 residues. Between the trimmed V and J ends, which lost 4 bases and 2 bases, there was a span of 16 bases. Diagnoses used clinical symptoms, serum thyroxine and TRAb, thyroid ultrasound and orbital computed tomography. Amplified TCR beta CDR3 regions derived from RNA transcripts. First-round RT-PCR with HTBI primers amplified the TCR CDR3 region. Each CDR3 protein gets one entry after TCRdb re-called the multiplex PCR reads with MiXCR. Of a few hundred thousand distinct CDR3 sequences in the sample, approximately 15% are singletons; the top ten hold 5% to 6%.

This receptor was taken from a woman aged 18 to 35 with Graves' hyperthyroidism. The specimen sequenced was blood. This chain uses TRBV5-6 with TRBJ2-7; D is unclear. CDR3 region: CASSLDPDGTYEQYF. DNA of the CDR3: TGTGCCAGCAGCCTCGACCCCGACGGAACCTACGAGCAGTACTTC.